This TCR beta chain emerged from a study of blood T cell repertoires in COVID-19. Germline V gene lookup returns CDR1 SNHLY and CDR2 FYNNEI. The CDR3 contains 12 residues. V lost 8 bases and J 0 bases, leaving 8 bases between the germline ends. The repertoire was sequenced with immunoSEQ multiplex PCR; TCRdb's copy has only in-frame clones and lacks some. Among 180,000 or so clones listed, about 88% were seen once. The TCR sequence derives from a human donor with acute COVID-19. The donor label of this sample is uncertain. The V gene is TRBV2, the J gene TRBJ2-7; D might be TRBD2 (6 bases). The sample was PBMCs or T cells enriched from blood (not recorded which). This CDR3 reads CASGGYSYEQYF. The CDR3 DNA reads TGTGCCAGCGGGGGGTACTCCTACGAGCAGTACTTC.